The following is a T cell receptor (beta chain) sequence with its context. What it binds is unknown. Time point indicated: week 11, during vaccination. Vaccine doses each comprised 300 ug of mutant IDH1 20-mer peptide, with topical imiquimod. This entry comes from a study of a mutant IDH1 vaccine in newly diagnosed glioma. Generated by immunoSEQ multiplex PCR, the TCRdb table keeps only in-frame clones and is missing some. Of about 130,000 clones listed, about 82% are singletons. This CDR3 region has 16 residues. V lost 5 bases, J lost 8 bases, and 21 bases lay in between. Germline CDR1 SEHNR, CDR2 FQNEAQ (reference sequence).

Sequencing was performed on PBMCs, taken from a glioma patient whose treatment included an IDH1 peptide vaccine. This TCR derives from a man aged 35-49 years with glioma. The chain carries TRBV7-9 and TRBJ1-4, with D perhaps matching TRBD1 (6 bases). This chain's CDR3 is CASSPQIQGFLEKLFF. The CDR3 coding sequence is TGTGCCAGCAGCCCCCAAATACAGGGATTTCTCGAAAAACTGTTTTTT.